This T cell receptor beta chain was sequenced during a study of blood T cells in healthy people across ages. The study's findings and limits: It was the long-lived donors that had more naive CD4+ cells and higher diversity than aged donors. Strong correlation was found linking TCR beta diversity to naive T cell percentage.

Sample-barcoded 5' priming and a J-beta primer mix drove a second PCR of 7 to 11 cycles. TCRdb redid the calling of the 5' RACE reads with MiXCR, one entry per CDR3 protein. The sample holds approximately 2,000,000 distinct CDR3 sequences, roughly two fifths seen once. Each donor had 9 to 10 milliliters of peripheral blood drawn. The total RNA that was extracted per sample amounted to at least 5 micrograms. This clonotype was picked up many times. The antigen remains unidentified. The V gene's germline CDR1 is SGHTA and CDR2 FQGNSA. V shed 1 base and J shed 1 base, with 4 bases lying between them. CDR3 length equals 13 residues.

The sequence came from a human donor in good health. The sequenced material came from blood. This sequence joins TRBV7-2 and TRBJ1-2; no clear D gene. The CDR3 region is CASSLDHNYGYTF. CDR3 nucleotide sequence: TGTGCCAGCAGCTTAGACCATAACTATGGCTACACCTTC.